This TCR beta chain was recorded in a study of Tregs in tolerant kidney transplant recipients. Study conclusions and caveats: Activated donor B cell expansion appeared to reveal the most relevant donor-specific TCRbeta repertoire. Few patients were studied, so findings need validation in larger groups.

On this clone itself: The antigen is undetermined.

This CDR3 is built from 16 residues. The repertoire was sequenced with immunoSEQ multiplex PCR; TCRdb's copy has only in-frame clones and lacks some. The sample includes some 100,000 clones, 92% of them seen just once. The rearrangement uses TRBV1 and TRBJ2-4; the table calls TRBD2, which could not be checked here. TRBV1 is tagged as a pseudogene. Material for sequencing was CD4+ T cells from blood. The receptor was isolated from a human donor in good health. The CDR3 loop is CTSSQAGGPTKNIQYF. The DNA of the CDR3 is TGCACCAGCAGTCAAGCGGGAGGGCCGACCAAAAACATTCAGTACTTC.